One and the same sample provided the 15 T cell receptor beta chains below, sequenced in a study of T cells in Graves' hyperthyroidism and ophthalmopathy. Amplified regions were TCR beta CDR3 sequences from RNA transcripts. The primer set for the first-round RT-PCR of the TCR CDR3 was HTBI. TCRdb re-analysed the multiplex PCR reads in MiXCR, keeping a single row per CDR3 protein. This table holds 300,000 to 450,000 distinct CDR3 sequences, about 14% found once. What was sequenced was blood. The receptors originated from a woman aged 30 to 39 with Graves' ophthalmopathy.

The chain employs TRBV19 and TRBJ1-5; no reliable D call. Trimming left V 3 bases short and J 6 bases short, with 18 bases between. Germline CDR1 reads LNHDA; CDR2 reads SQIVND (reference sequence). The CDR3 length is 16 residues. The CDR3 region is CASSIERVAERQPQHF. CDR3 nucleotide sequence: TGTGCCAGTAGTATCGAACGGGTCGCCGAGCGTCAGCCCCAGCATTTT.

Only a few counts were recorded for this clonotype. This sequence joins TRBV10-1 and TRBJ2-7, with D possibly being TRBD2 (5 bases). The CDR3 totals 16 residues. Germline CDR1 reads WNHNN; CDR2 reads SYGVQD (reference sequence). Trimming pared 0 bases from V and 0 bases from J, leaving 12 bases between. This CDR3 reads CASSESTTANSYEQYF. The CDR3 coding sequence is TGCGCCAGCAGTGAGTCGACTACAGCTAACTCCTACGAGCAGTACTTC.

This clonotype was picked up many times. This chain links TRBV5-5 with TRBJ1-4; maybe TRBD1 (5 bases). V lost 2 bases and J lost 8, with 19 bases in between. CDR3 length: 16 amino acids. CDR1 is SGHKS, CDR2 YYEKEE, per germline (reference sequence). The CDR3 nucleotides are TGTGCCAGCAGCTTAGGGCGGACAACGTTAGTGGAAAAACTGTTTTTT. Its translation: CASSLGRTTLVEKLFF.

This clonotype was observed at least ten times. One end of the junction varies from germline; a read error may be responsible. V and J are TRBV12-3 or TRBV12-4 and TRBJ1-1; a weak D match, TRBD1 (6 bases). The CDR3 totals 14 residues. CDR3 in DNA: TGCGCCAGCAGCTTGGTAGGAGGGGGAACTGAAGCTTTCTTT. Translation: CASSLVGGGTEAFF.

This clonotype appeared many times. CDR3 sequence: CASSLGRGGYQETQYF. The CDR3 bases are TGTGCCAGCAGCTTAGGAAGGGGAGGGTACCAAGAGACCCAGTACTTC. The chain recombines TRBV7-2 with TRBJ2-5, with 7 nucleotides matching TRBD2. The V segment lost 1 base and the J segment 0 bases; nucleotides outside the gene matches: 5. CDR3 size: 16 residues. Germline CDR1 reads SGHTA; CDR2 reads FQGNSA.

This clonotype was observed at least ten times. The chain combines TRBV18 with TRBJ2-7, with unresolved D. V was pared by 4 bases and J by 0 bases, with 4 bases between. The CDR3 totals 12 residues. The germline V gene has CDR1 KGHSH and CDR2 LQKENI. CDR3 DNA sequence: TGTGCCAGCTCACGACGCTCCTACGAGCAGTACTTC. Amino acid sequence: CASSRRSYEQYF.

A few counts support this clonotype. The chain has TRBV7-6 and TRBJ1-1, with D uncertain. Germline CDR1 and CDR2: SGHVS and FNYEAQ. The CDR3 runs 14 residues. Trimming took off 1 base at V and 5 bases at J, with 11 bases between the two ends. The CDR3 spells CASSLGGGKTEAFF. The CDR3 DNA reads TGTGCCAGCAGCTTAGGGGGTGGAAAAACTGAAGCTTTCTTT.

J is TRBJ1-3 and V is TRBV4-1, with 7 nucleotides matching TRBD1. J lost 0 bases, V lost 2 bases, and 4 bases had no gene match. From germline, CDR1 is MGHRA and CDR2 YSYEKL. This CDR3 has 16 amino acids. CDR3 DNA: TGCGCCAGCAGCCAATTACAGGGGACCTCTGGAAACACCATATATTTT. Translated, it gives CASSQLQGTSGNTIYF.

The rearrangement uses TRBV5-5 and TRBJ2-6, with 8 bases identical to TRBD1. The CDR3 length is 17 residues. The V gene's germline CDR1 is SGHKS and CDR2 YYEKEE (reference sequence). Trimming removed 4 bases from V and 0 bases from J; junction bases left unmatched: 6. CDR3 sequence reads: CASSPGQVRSGANVLTF. As DNA, the CDR3 is TGTGCCAGCAGCCCGGGACAGGTACGCTCTGGGGCCAACGTCCTGACTTTC.

This clonotype occurred a few times. The V gene is TRBV5-6, the J gene TRBJ1-2; D might be TRBD1 (6 bases). The CDR3 loop spans 15 amino acids. Germline CDR1 and CDR2: SGHDT and YYEEEE. Between the trimmed V and J ends, which lost 0 bases and 2 bases, there was a span of 11 bases. DNA of the CDR3: TGTGCCAGCAGCTTGGTTGGTACAGGGAACTATGGCTACACCTTC. Its translation is CASSLVGTGNYGYTF.

This clonotype showed up many times. The rearrangement joins TRBV30 to TRBJ1-6; D remains unclear. Trimming left V 4 bases short and J 8 bases short, with 9 bases between. The CDR3 runs 12 residues. The germline CDR1 and CDR2 sequences are GTSNPN and SVGIG (reference sequence). CDR3 region: CAWIYKDSPLHF. CDR3 DNA sequence: TGTGCCTGGATCTACAAGGATTCACCCCTCCACTTT.

This clonotype occurred many times. The V gene is TRBV5-5, the J gene TRBJ1-5; 10 bases align to TRBD1. J gave up 6 bases and V 4 bases, and 4 bases lay outside the gene matches. This CDR3 region has 14 residues. Germline CDR1 reads SGHKS; CDR2 reads YYEKEE (reference sequence). The CDR3 bases are TGTGCCAGCAGCCAGGGACAGGGGACTCAGCCCCAGCATTTT. Amino acids: CASSQGQGTQPQHF.

Ten or more counts support this clonotype. The rearrangement uses TRBV10-3 and TRBJ1-1, with 9 bases identical to TRBD1. The CDR3 spans 13 residues. Trimming at V came to 10 bases and at J to 6 bases, leaving 9 bases not matched to a gene. Germline CDR1 reads ENHRY; CDR2 reads SYGVKD. The DNA of the CDR3 is TGTGCCACCGAGGACAGGGGTATCGCTGAAGCTTTCTTT. Its translation: CATEDRGIAEAFF.

This clonotype was counted ten times or more. The CDR3 protein is CASSFRNQEPTEAFF. The CDR3, as DNA: TGTGCCAGCAGCTTCCGGAATCAGGAACCCACTGAAGCTTTCTTT. The rearrangement links TRBV11-2 to TRBJ1-1; D uncertain. The ends were cut back, 3 bases at V and 4 bases at J, with 15 bases in the middle. Germline lookup yields CDR1 SGHAT and CDR2 FQNNGV. The CDR3 totals 15 residues.

Ten or more counts support this clonotype. The V call is TRBV20-1, the J call TRBJ2-5; TRBD1 is a possible D gene (6 bases). Trimming removed 3 bases from V and 2 bases from J, with 7 bases in between. The CDR3 totals 12 residues. Germline V gene lookup returns CDR1 DFQATT and CDR2 SNEGSKA (reference sequence). CDR3 residues: CSARGAQETQYF. In DNA form, the CDR3 reads TGCAGTGCTAGGGGGGCACAAGAGACCCAGTACTTC.